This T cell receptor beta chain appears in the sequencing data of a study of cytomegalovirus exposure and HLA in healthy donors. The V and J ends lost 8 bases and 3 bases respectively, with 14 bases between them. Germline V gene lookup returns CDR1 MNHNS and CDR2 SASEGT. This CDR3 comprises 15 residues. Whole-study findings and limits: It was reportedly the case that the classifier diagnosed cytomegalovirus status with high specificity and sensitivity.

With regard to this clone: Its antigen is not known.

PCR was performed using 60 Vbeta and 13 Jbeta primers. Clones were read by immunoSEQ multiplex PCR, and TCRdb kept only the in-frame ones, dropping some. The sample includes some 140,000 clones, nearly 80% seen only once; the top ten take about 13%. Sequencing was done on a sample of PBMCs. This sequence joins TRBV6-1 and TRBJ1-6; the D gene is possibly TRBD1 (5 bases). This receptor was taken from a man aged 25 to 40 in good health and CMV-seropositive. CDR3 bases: TGTGCCAGCCAGGAGGGACTCCGCTATAATTCACCCCTCCACTTT. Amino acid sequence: CASQEGLRYNSPLHF.